This T cell receptor beta chain appears in the sequencing data of a study of T cell responses to AZD1222 COVID-19 vaccine. Germline V gene lookup returns CDR1 MNHEY and CDR2 SVGAGI. CDR3 length: 14 residues. Trimming took 2 bases from V and 8 from J, leaving 10 bases between them. Sequencing used immunoSEQ multiplex PCR; TCRdb keeps in-frame clones, though not all of them. The sample shows 200,000 to 250,000 clones, approximately 94% of them seen only once. The sequence was collected from an adult who received the MenACWY meningococcal vaccine as a control. The specimen comprised peripheral blood, sampled 28 days after the second dose of the MenACWY control vaccine. This chain uses TRBV6-5 with TRBJ1-6; no definite D call. The CDR3 sequence is CASSYRGRDSPLHF. The CDR3 region has the DNA TGTGCCAGCAGTTACAGAGGGCGGGATTCACCCCTCCACTTT.